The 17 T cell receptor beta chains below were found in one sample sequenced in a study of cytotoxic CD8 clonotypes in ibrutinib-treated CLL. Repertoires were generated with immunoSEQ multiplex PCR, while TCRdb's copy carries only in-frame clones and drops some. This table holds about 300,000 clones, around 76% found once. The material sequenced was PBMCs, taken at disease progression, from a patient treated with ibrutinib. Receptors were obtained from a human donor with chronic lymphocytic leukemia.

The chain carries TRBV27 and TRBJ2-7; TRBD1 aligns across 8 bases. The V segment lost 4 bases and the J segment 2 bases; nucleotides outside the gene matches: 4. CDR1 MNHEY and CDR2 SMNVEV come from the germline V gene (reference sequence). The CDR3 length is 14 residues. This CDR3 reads CASSSSGQAYEQYF. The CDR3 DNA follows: TGTGCCAGCAGTTCGTCGGGACAGGCCTACGAGCAGTACTTC.

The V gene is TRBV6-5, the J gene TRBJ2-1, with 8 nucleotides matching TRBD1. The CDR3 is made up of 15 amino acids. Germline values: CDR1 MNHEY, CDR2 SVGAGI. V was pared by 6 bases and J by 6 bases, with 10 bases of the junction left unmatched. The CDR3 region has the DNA TGTGCCAGCAGCATAACAGGGGGAGCGGTCAATGAGCAGTTCTTC. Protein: CASSITGGAVNEQFF.

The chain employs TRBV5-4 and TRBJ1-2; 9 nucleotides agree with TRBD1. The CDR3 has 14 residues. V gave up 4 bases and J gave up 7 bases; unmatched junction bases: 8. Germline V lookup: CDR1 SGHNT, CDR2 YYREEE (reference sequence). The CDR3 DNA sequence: TGTGCCAGCAGCATACAACAGGGGGCGGGTGGCTACACCTTC. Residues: CASSIQQGAGGYTF.

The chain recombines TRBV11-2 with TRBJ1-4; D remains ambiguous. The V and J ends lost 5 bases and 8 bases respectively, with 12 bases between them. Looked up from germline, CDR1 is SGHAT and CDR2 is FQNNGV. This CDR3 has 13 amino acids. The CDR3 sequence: CASSDLTPEKLFF. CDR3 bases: TGTGCCAGCAGCGACCTCACCCCAGAAAAACTGTTTTTT.

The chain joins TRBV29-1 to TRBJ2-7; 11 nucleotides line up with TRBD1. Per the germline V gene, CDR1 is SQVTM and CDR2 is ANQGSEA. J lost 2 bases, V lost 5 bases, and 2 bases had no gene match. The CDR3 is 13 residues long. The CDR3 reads CSVWGQGAYEQYF. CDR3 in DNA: TGCAGCGTTTGGGGACAGGGGGCCTACGAGCAGTACTTC.

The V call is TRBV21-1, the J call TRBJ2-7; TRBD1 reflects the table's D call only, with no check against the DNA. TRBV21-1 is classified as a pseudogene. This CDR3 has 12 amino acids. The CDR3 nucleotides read TGTGCCAGCAGCAAACAGGGGTGCGAGCAGTACTTC. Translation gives CASSKQGCEQYF.

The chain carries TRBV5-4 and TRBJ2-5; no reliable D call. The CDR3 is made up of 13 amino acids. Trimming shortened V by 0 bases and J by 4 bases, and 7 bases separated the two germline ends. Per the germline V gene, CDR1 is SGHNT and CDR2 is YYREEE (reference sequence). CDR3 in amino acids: CASSLDVRETQYF. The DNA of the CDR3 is TGTGCCAGCAGCTTGGATGTCCGAGAGACCCAGTACTTC.

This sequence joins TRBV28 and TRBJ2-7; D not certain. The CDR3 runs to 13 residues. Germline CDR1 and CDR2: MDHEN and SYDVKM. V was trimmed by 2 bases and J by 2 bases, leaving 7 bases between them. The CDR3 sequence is CASSLGVTYEQYF. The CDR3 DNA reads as TGTGCCAGCAGTTTAGGGGTGACCTACGAGCAGTACTTC.

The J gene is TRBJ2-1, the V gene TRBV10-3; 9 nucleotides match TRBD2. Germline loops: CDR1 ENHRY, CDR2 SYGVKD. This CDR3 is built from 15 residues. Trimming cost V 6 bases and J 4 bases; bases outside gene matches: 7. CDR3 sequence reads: CAISQSGGQYNEQFF. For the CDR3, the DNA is TGTGCCATCAGCCAAAGCGGGGGGCAATACAATGAGCAGTTCTTC.

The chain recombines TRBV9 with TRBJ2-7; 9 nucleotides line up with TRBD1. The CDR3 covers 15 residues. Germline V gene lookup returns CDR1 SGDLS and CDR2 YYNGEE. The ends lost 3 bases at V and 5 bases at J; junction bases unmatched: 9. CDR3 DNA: TGTGCCAGCAGCGCAACAGGGGGCGCATCCCACGAGCAGTACTTC. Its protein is CASSATGGASHEQYF.

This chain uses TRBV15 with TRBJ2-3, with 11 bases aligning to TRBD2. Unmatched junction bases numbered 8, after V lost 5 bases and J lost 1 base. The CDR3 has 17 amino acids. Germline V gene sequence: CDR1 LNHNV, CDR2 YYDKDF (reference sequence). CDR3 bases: TGTGCCACCAGCCTACGACCGGGACTAGCGGGCACAGATACGCAGTATTTT. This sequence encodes CATSLRPGLAGTDTQYF.

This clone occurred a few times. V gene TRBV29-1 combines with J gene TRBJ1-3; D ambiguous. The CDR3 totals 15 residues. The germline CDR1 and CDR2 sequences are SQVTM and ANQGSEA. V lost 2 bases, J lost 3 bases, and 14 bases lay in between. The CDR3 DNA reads TGCAGCGTTGAATCGGCCCTTCTTGGTGGAAACACCATATATTTT. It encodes CSVESALLGGNTIYF.

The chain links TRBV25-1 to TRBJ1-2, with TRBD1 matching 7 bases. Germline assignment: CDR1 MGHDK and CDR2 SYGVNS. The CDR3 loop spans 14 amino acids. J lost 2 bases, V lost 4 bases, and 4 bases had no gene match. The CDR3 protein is CASSAPRGNYGYTF. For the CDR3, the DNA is TGTGCCAGCAGTGCCCCCAGGGGGAACTATGGCTACACCTTC.

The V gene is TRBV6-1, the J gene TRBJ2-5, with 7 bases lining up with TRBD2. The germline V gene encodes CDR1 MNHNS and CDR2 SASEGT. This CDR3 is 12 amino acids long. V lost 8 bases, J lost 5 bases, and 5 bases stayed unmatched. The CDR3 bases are TGTGCCAGCGGGAGGGCAGGGGAGACCCAGTACTTC. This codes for CASGRAGETQYF.

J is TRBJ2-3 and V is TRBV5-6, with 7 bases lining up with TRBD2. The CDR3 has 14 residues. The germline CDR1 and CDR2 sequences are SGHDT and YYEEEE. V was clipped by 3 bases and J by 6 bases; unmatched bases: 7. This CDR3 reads CASSWGGLGDTQYF. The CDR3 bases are TGTGCCAGCAGCTGGGGAGGGTTGGGGGATACGCAGTATTTT.

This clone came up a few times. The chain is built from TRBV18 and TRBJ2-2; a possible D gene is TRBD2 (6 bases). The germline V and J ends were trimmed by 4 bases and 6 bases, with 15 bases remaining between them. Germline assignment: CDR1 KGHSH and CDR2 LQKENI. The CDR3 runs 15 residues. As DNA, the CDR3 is TGTGCCAGCTCACGGGGGACGGGAGCCGCCGGGGAGCTGTTTTTT. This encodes CASSRGTGAAGELFF.

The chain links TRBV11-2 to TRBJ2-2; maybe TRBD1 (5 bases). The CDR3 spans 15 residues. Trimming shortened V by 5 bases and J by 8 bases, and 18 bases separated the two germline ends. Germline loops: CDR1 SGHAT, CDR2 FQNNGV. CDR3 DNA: TGTGCCAGCAGCGACCTCCAGGGTCTGGCAGGGGAGCTGTTTTTT. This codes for CASSDLQGLAGELFF.